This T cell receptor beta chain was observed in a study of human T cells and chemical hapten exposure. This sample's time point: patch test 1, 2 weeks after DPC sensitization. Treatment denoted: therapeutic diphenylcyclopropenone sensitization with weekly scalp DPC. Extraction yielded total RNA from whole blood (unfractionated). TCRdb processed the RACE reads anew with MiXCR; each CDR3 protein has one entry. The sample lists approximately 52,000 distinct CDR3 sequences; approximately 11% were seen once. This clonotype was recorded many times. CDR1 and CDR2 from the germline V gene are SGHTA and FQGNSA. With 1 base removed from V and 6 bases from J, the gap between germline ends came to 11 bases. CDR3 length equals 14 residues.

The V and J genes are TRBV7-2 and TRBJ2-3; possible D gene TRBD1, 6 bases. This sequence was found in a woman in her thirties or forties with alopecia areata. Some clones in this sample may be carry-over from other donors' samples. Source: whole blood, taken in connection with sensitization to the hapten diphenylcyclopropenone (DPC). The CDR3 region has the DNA TGTGCCAGCAGCTTAGGCAGGGGCGAGGATACGCAGTATTTT. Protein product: CASSLGRGEDTQYF.